A single sample gave rise to the 29 T cell receptor beta chains below, sequenced in a study of shared clonotypes between healthy human individuals. Only in-frame clones appear in the TCRdb table, and some are missing; sequencing was by immunoSEQ multiplex PCR. The sample yields about 2 million clones, approximately 95% seen once. CD45RO-negative, CCR7-selected cells formed the naive CD8 fraction, which excluded terminally differentiated effector memory CD45RA+ cells. What was sequenced was naive CD8+ T cells sorted from blood. The source is a man between 18 and 29 years old in good health.

This chain connects TRBV2 to TRBJ1-1; D is unclear. V lost 5 bases, J lost 1 base, and 8 bases lay in between. This CDR3 comprises 13 residues. Per the germline V gene, CDR1 is SNHLY and CDR2 is FYNNEI. The CDR3 DNA follows: TGTGCCAGCAGTTTAGGGCAGAACACTGAAGCTTTCTTT. This translates into CASSLGQNTEAFF.

This chain connects TRBV11-2 to TRBJ1-2; 7 bases align to TRBD1. This CDR3 has 15 amino acids. Germline lookup yields CDR1 SGHAT and CDR2 FQNNGV. V dropped 1 base and J dropped 3; count of bases not matched to a gene: 5. CDR3 sequence reads: CASSLVEGADYGYTF. The CDR3 nucleotides are TGTGCCAGCAGCTTAGTTGAGGGGGCCGACTATGGCTACACCTTC. Full variable domain (missing parts from reference TRBV11-2 and TRBJ1-2): EAGVAQSPRYKIIEKRQSVAFWCNPISGHATLYWYQQILGQGPKLLIQFQNNGVVDDSQLPKDRFSAERLKGVDSTLKIQPAKLEDSAVYLCASSLVEGADYGYTFGSGTRLTVV.

The chain has TRBV11-2 and TRBJ1-1; TRBD1 might be the D (6 bases). The length of the CDR3 is 16 residues. Germline CDR1 reads SGHAT; CDR2 reads FQNNGV. Trimming stripped 0 bases from V and 1 base from J, with 12 bases between. CDR3 DNA: TGTGCCAGCAGCTTAGAGGGGGCGGGGCGGAACACTGAAGCTTTCTTT. Translating it yields CASSLEGAGRNTEAFF.

Written as DNA, the CDR3 is TGTGCCAGCAGTGTCAGGGACACCCGCACAGATACGCAGTATTTT. Protein: CASSVRDTRTDTQYF. This chain joins TRBV6-1 and TRBJ2-3; tentatively, D is TRBD1 (6 bases). The CDR3 runs 15 residues. The V gene's germline CDR1 is MNHNS and CDR2 SASEGT. Trimming shortened V by 4 bases and J by 1 base, and 12 bases separated the two germline ends.

This chain connects TRBV7-9 to TRBJ2-3, with 8 bases that match TRBD1. Trimming removed 4 bases from V and 1 base from J; junction bases left unmatched: 7. Germline CDR1 reads SEHNR; CDR2 reads FQNEAQ (reference sequence). There are 16 residues in the CDR3. The CDR3 nucleotides are TGTGCCAGCAGCTCACAGGGGGTGAGGGGCACAGATACGCAGTATTTT. This encodes CASSSQGVRGTDTQYF. Drawing the rest from reference TRBV7-9 and TRBJ2-3, the complete variable domain is DTGVSQNPRHKITKRGQNVTFRCDPISEHNRLYWYRQTLGQGPEFLTYFQNEAQLEKSRLLSDRFSAERPKGSFSTLEIQRTEQGDSAMYLCASSSQGVRGTDTQYFGPGTRLTVL.

This clone was recorded once. The chain employs TRBV7-2 and TRBJ2-7; D might be TRBD1 (6 bases). Germline V gene lookup returns CDR1 SGHTA and CDR2 FQGNSA. Between the trimmed V and J ends, which lost 3 bases and 0 bases, there was a span of 12 bases. The CDR3 contains 15 residues. Written as DNA, the CDR3 is TGTGCCAGCAGCTTTGGACAGAGTAGCTCCTACGAGCAGTACTTC. This sequence encodes CASSFGQSSSYEQYF.

J is TRBJ2-7 and V is TRBV6-6; 10 bases align to TRBD2. The length of the CDR3 is 13 residues. V trimming: 11 bases; J trimming: 9 bases; junction bases outside the gene matches: 13. Germline loops: CDR1 MNHNY, CDR2 SVGAGI (reference sequence). CDR3 DNA: TGTGCCGGGACAGACCTAGCGGGAGAGGTGCAGTACTTC. Protein sequence: CAGTDLAGEVQYF.

This chain joins TRBV29-1 and TRBJ2-7; unclear D gene. Per the germline V gene, CDR1 is SQVTM and CDR2 is ANQGSEA. Trimming pared 6 bases from V and 2 bases from J, leaving 20 bases between. The CDR3 spans 15 residues. The CDR3 coding sequence is TGCAGCGTAGCAGGACGCGCCCCATTTCCCTACGAGCAGTACTTC. It yields the protein CSVAGRAPFPYEQYF.

The chain recombines TRBV7-9 with TRBJ2-5, with 11 bases identical to TRBD2. V shed 5 bases, J shed 4 bases, and the junction held 12 bases outside the gene matches. CDR1 is SEHNR and CDR2 is FQNEAQ in the germline V gene (reference sequence). The CDR3 loop spans 17 amino acids. The CDR3 DNA reads TGTGCCAGCAGCCTCATAGCGGGAGGGCCAGTGGGAGAGACCCAGTACTTC. Its protein product is CASSLIAGGPVGETQYF.

The chain carries TRBV29-1 and TRBJ2-7; 9 bases align to TRBD2. The germline CDR1 and CDR2 sequences are SQVTM and ANQGSEA. Losses at the gene ends were 1 base for V and 5 bases for J; bases not matched to a gene: 9. The CDR3 covers 15 residues. In nucleotides, the CDR3 is TGCAGCGTTGAAGGGGTAGCGGGAGCTCACCACGAGCAGTACTTC. This gives the protein CSVEGVAGAHHEQYF.

As to this clone: Other nucleotide sequences from this sample produce the same CDR3. The rearrangement joins TRBV4-1 to TRBJ2-3, with 10 positions matching TRBD2. Germline CDR1 reads MGHRA; CDR2 reads YSYEKL. This CDR3 has 16 residues. V shed 2 bases, J shed 0 bases, and the junction held 2 bases outside the gene matches. The CDR3 reads CASSQLSGGSTDTQYF. The CDR3, as DNA: TGCGCCAGCAGCCAACTTAGCGGGGGGAGCACAGATACGCAGTATTTT.

This rearrangement joins TRBV4-1 to TRBJ2-7, with a weak D call TRBD2 (6 bases). V lost 1 base, J lost 0 bases, and 10 bases lay in between. The CDR3 length is 15 residues. CDR1 is MGHRA, CDR2 YSYEKL, per germline. The CDR3, as DNA: TGCGCCAGCAGCCAAGTGGCGGGAAGCTCCTACGAGCAGTACTTC. Its protein is CASSQVAGSSYEQYF.

The chain couples TRBV6-1 to TRBJ1-5; TRBD1 matches 10 bases. Germline trimming cut 6 bases from V and 9 bases from J; bases unmatched to any gene: 11. This CDR3 is 15 amino acids long. Germline V gene sequence: CDR1 MNHNS, CDR2 SASEGT. CDR3 bases: TGTGCCAGCAGCCTATCGGGACAGGGGTTAGGGCCCCAGCATTTT. Translating gives CASSLSGQGLGPQHF.

This chain connects TRBV6-5 to TRBJ2-7; D gene unclear. This CDR3 region has 14 residues. V lost 4 bases to trimming and J lost 0 bases, with 10 bases between them. From germline, CDR1 is MNHEY and CDR2 SVGAGI. The CDR3 sequence: CASSSPLHSYEQYF. In nucleotides, the CDR3 is TGTGCCAGCAGTTCGCCACTCCACTCCTACGAGCAGTACTTC.

About this clone itself: Other DNA sequences within the sample encode an identical CDR3. CDR3 protein: CASSLRGLNYEQYF. CDR3 sequence (DNA): TGTGCCAGCAGTTTGAGGGGATTGAACTACGAGCAGTACTTC. This chain uses TRBV28 with TRBJ2-7; D possibly uses TRBD1 or TRBD2 (5 bases each). Germline V gene data show CDR1 as MDHEN and CDR2 as SYDVKM. The length of the CDR3 is 14 residues. V was shortened by 3 bases and J by 3 bases, with 12 bases between the two germline ends. The entire variable domain, with the rest obtained from reference TRBV28 and TRBJ2-7, is as follows: DVKVTQSSRYLVKRTGEKVFLECVQDMDHENMFWYRQDPGLGLRLIYFSYDVKMKEKGDIPEGYSVSREKKERFSLILESASTNQTSMYLCASSLRGLNYEQYFGPGTRLTVT.

This clone appeared a single time. V and J are TRBV6-5 and TRBJ2-1, with TRBD1 matching over 10 bases. This CDR3 is built from 16 residues. The V and J ends lost 4 bases and 1 base, in that order; junction bases with no gene match: 4. CDR1 MNHEY and CDR2 SVGAGI come from the germline V gene. The DNA for the CDR3 is TGTGCCAGCAGTTTGACAGGGGGCACTTCCTACAATGAGCAGTTCTTC. Amino acids: CASSLTGGTSYNEQFF.

This rearrangement joins TRBV6-5 to TRBJ2-2; D is unclear. The ends were cut back, 6 bases at V and 1 base at J, with 9 bases in the middle. This CDR3 is 14 amino acids long. CDR1 is MNHEY and CDR2 is SVGAGI in the germline V gene. CDR3 nucleotide sequence: TGTGCCAGCAGCCCGACCGAGAACACCGGGGAGCTGTTTTTT. It specifies CASSPTENTGELFF.

The chain has TRBV7-9 and TRBJ2-7; either TRBD1 or TRBD2 may fit D (5 bases each). Looked up from germline, CDR1 is SEHNR and CDR2 is FQNEAQ (reference sequence). Trimming cost V 1 base and J 2 bases, with 12 bases left between them. The CDR3 has 15 amino acids. CDR3 amino acids: CASSLGYGGTYEQYF. The CDR3 nucleotides are TGTGCCAGCAGCTTAGGGTATGGGGGTACCTACGAGCAGTACTTC. The variable domain in full, with the rest retrieved from reference TRBV7-9 and TRBJ2-7, is DTGVSQNPRHKITKRGQNVTFRCDPISEHNRLYWYRQTLGQGPEFLTYFQNEAQLEKSRLLSDRFSAERPKGSFSTLEIQRTEQGDSAMYLCASSLGYGGTYEQYFGPGTRLTVT.

The CDR3 nucleotides read TGTGCCAGCAGTTGGGACAGGGGCAGCACTGAAGCTTTCTTT. The encoded protein is CASSWDRGSTEAFF. This chain connects TRBV6-1 to TRBJ1-1, with 10 bases matching TRBD1. The CDR3 is made up of 14 amino acids. The J segment lost 4 bases and the V segment lost 5 bases, leaving 4 bases of the junction unmatched. The germline V gene encodes CDR1 MNHNS and CDR2 SASEGT.

The chain carries TRBV29-1 and TRBJ2-7; no reliable D call. V was cut by 4 bases and J by 0 bases, with 7 bases left in between. The CDR3 spans 12 residues. Germline CDR1 is SQVTM and CDR2 is ANQGSEA. As DNA, the CDR3 is TGCAGCGTTGGATTCAACTCCTACGAGCAGTACTTC. Translation gives CSVGFNSYEQYF.

This chain links TRBV11-2 with TRBJ2-3, with D tentatively TRBD1 (6 bases). This CDR3 region has 12 residues. The germline V gene has CDR1 SGHAT and CDR2 FQNNGV. V was shortened by 6 bases and J by 9 bases, with 13 bases between the two germline ends. In DNA, the CDR3 is TGTGCCAGCAGGGGGCGTGGACAGACGCAGTATTTT. Translated: CASRGRGQTQYF.

V gene TRBV7-9 combines with J gene TRBJ2-7; 8 bases map to TRBD1. Per germline, CDR1 SEHNR and CDR2 FQNEAQ (reference sequence). The CDR3 consists of 15 residues. V lost 5 bases and J lost 3; bases outside the gene matches: 9. This chain's CDR3 is CASSPQPGGNYEQYF. The CDR3, as DNA: TGTGCCAGCAGCCCGCAGCCAGGGGGCAACTACGAGCAGTACTTC.

The chain is built from TRBV27 and TRBJ2-1, with D unclear. Trimming removed 4 bases at V and 7 bases at J, with 5 bases between. Germline V gives CDR1 MNHEY, CDR2 SMNVEV (reference sequence). The CDR3 consists of 11 residues. DNA of the CDR3: TGTGCCAGCAGTTCCTGGAATGAGCAGTTCTTC. Protein: CASSSWNEQFF.

Turning to this clone: Other DNA sequences in this sample translate to the same CDR3. This chain links TRBV7-9 with TRBJ2-1; D perhaps matches TRBD2 (5 bases). V was cut by 3 bases and J by 3 bases, with 6 bases left in between. CDR1 is SEHNR, CDR2 FQNEAQ, per germline (reference sequence). The CDR3 spans 13 residues. The CDR3 sequence is CASSLEDYNEQFF. The CDR3 DNA sequence: TGTGCCAGCAGCTTGGAGGACTACAATGAGCAGTTCTTC.

With respect to this clone: Other nucleotide sequences in the sample specify the same CDR3. The chain recombines TRBV5-6 with TRBJ2-7; 9 bases line up with TRBD2. CDR3 length: 14 residues. Germline trimming cut 5 bases from V and 5 bases from J; bases unmatched to any gene: 8. CDR1 is SGHDT, CDR2 YYEEEE, per germline. The CDR3 DNA sequence: TGTGCCAGCAGTTCCGGACTAGCGCGACACGAGCAGTACTTC. It yields the protein CASSSGLARHEQYF.

The chain is built from TRBV15 and TRBJ1-1, with TRBD1 as a possible D gene (6 bases). The V end was cut by 0 bases, the J end by 1 base, with 12 bases between. Germline CDR1 is LNHNV and CDR2 is YYDKDF (reference sequence). The CDR3 totals 16 residues. DNA for the CDR3: TGTGCCACCAGCAGAGATCGGGCAGGGGCGAACACTGAAGCTTTCTTT. It specifies CATSRDRAGANTEAFF. Using reference TRBV15 and TRBJ1-1 for the parts outside the CDR3, the full variable domain is DAMVIQNPRYQVTQFGKPVTLSCSQTLNHNVMYWYQQKSSQAPKLLFHYYDKDFNNEADTPDNFQSRRPNTSFCFLDIRSPGLGDTAMYLCATSRDRAGANTEAFFGQGTRLTVV.

The rearrangement links TRBV7-6 to TRBJ2-2; no reliable D call. Germline V gene sequence: CDR1 SGHVS, CDR2 FNYEAQ. The CDR3 covers 13 residues. The V and J ends lost 1 base and 6 bases respectively, with 6 bases between them. The CDR3 sequence: CASSLGLSGELFF. The CDR3 DNA reads as TGTGCCAGCAGCTTAGGACTTTCCGGGGAGCTGTTTTTT.

The chain is built from TRBV7-9 and TRBJ1-2; D possibly corresponds to TRBD1 (6 bases). The CDR3 length is 15 residues. Germline-derived CDR1 and CDR2 are SEHNR and FQNEAQ (reference sequence). Trimming cost V 1 base and J 0 bases, with 9 bases left between them. CDR3 DNA: TGTGCCAGCAGCTTAGGAGGGGGTCCTAACTATGGCTACACCTTC. Protein product: CASSLGGGPNYGYTF.

The chain has TRBV4-1 and TRBJ1-2; no definite D call. The V gene lost 0 bases and the J gene lost 4 bases, with 12 bases spanning the gap. The CDR3 totals 15 residues. In germline, CDR1 is MGHRA, CDR2 YSYEKL. The CDR3 DNA sequence: TGCGCCAGCAGCCAAGATAGGCAGGCGGCCTATGGCTACACCTTC. Amino acids: CASSQDRQAAYGYTF.